The 16 T cell receptor beta chains in this list originate from one sample, sequenced in a study of CD8 T cells in Susac syndrome. When the RNA was reverse transcribed, random hexamers were used with an input of about 0.5 to 1 ug. MiXCR, applied by TCRdb to the immunoSEQ multiplex PCR reads, yields one record per CDR3 protein. This sample yields hundreds of thousands of distinct CDR3 sequences, of which about 95% are seen a single time; 0.085% to 0.095% belongs to the top ten. Specimen: CD4+ T cells from PBMCs. These receptors originate from a human donor with multiple sclerosis.

The V gene is TRBV7-6, the J gene TRBJ2-1; TRBD2 agrees at 13 bases. The CDR3 spans 16 residues. V trimming: 4 bases; J trimming: 10 bases; junction bases outside the gene matches: 10. Germline CDR1 reads SGHVS; CDR2 reads FNYEAQ. This CDR3 is CASSSLRTSGSGEQFF. As DNA, the CDR3 is TGTGCCAGCAGCTCATTAAGGACTAGCGGGAGTGGCGAGCAGTTCTTC.

V gene TRBV29-1 combines with J gene TRBJ1-1; TRBD1 is a possible D gene (5 bases). Germline V gene data show CDR1 as SQVTM and CDR2 as ANQGSEA. This CDR3 has 13 residues. The ends were cut back, 2 bases at V and 5 bases at J, with 12 bases in the middle. CDR3: CSVEKAAGTEAFF. The CDR3 coding sequence is TGCAGCGTTGAAAAGGCGGCAGGGACTGAAGCTTTCTTT.

The chain recombines TRBV5-4 with TRBJ1-2, with D unresolved. Germline CDR1 and CDR2: SGHNT and YYREEE (reference sequence). This CDR3 region has 14 residues. With 2 bases removed from V and 2 bases from J, the gap between germline ends came to 10 bases. The CDR3 spells CASSFRGSNYGYTF. CDR3 coding DNA: TGTGCCAGCAGCTTTCGAGGCAGCAACTATGGCTACACCTTC.

This clonotype was observed once. The V gene is TRBV2, the J gene TRBJ2-3; perhaps TRBD2 as D (5 bases). This CDR3 contains 18 residues. In germline, CDR1 is SNHLY, CDR2 FYNNEI. The V and J ends lost 0 bases and 1 base respectively, with 17 bases between them. The CDR3 bases are TGTGCCAGCAGTGAAGCGCTTCTCCCTAAGGGAGGCACAGATACGCAGTATTTT. Encoded protein: CASSEALLPKGGTDTQYF.

This clonotype was counted once. The chain carries TRBV24-1 and TRBJ2-1; 9 bases are a match to TRBD2. Looked up from germline, CDR1 is KGHDR and CDR2 is SFDVKD. Trimming at V came to 5 bases and at J to 2 bases, leaving 3 bases not matched to a gene. The CDR3 covers 15 residues. The CDR3 region has the DNA TGTGCCACCAGTGGGGGACTAGCTGCCTACAATGAGCAGTTCTTC. It codes for CATSGGLAAYNEQFF.

The chain has TRBV7-9 and TRBJ1-2; no firm D call. Germline assignment: CDR1 SEHNR and CDR2 FQNEAQ (reference sequence). Trimming removed 2 bases at V and 6 bases at J, with 7 bases between. This CDR3 is 12 amino acids long. The CDR3 sequence: CASSLQSDGYTF. The DNA of the CDR3 is TGTGCCAGCAGCTTACAGTCGGATGGCTACACCTTC.

The CDR3: CSANRGDNQPQHF. The CDR3 DNA is TGCAGTGCCAACAGGGGAGACAATCAGCCCCAGCATTTT. The chain has TRBV20-1 and TRBJ1-5, with TRBD1 identical over 7 bases. The germline V gene encodes CDR1 DFQATT and CDR2 SNEGSKA (reference sequence). The V and J ends lost 6 bases and 3 bases, in that order; junction bases with no gene match: 5. CDR3 size: 13 residues.

This chain links TRBV29-1 with TRBJ1-2, with a tentative D call TRBD1 (5 bases). CDR1 and CDR2 from the germline V gene are SQVTM and ANQGSEA. Trimming removed 4 bases from V and 6 bases from J, with 12 bases in between. The CDR3 is made up of 12 amino acids. The CDR3 region is CSVAWDENGYTF. CDR3 nucleotide sequence: TGCAGCGTTGCATGGGACGAAAATGGCTACACCTTC. The whole variable domain, filled in from reference TRBV29-1 and TRBJ1-2, reads SAVISQKPSRDICQRGTSLTIQCQVDSQVTMMFWYRQQPGQSLTLIATANQGSEATYESGFVIDKFPISRPNLTFSTLTVSNMSPEDSSIYLCSVAWDENGYTFGSGTRLTVV.

This clonotype appeared a single time. The V and J genes are TRBV7-9 and TRBJ1-2; maybe TRBD1 (5 bases). CDR3 length: 10 amino acids. V shed 1 base and J shed 11 bases, with 5 bases lying between them. Germline lookup yields CDR1 SEHNR and CDR2 FQNEAQ (reference sequence). The CDR3 DNA is TGTGCCAGCAGCTTAGAGGGGTACACCTTC. It encodes CASSLEGYTF. The variable domain in full, with the rest retrieved from reference TRBV7-9 and TRBJ1-2, is DTGVSQNPRHKITKRGQNVTFRCDPISEHNRLYWYRQTLGQGPEFLTYFQNEAQLEKSRLLSDRFSAERPKGSFSTLEIQRTEQGDSAMYLCASSLEGYTFGSGTRLTVV.

This sequence joins TRBV7-2 and TRBJ2-3; no reliable D call. Trimming took 1 base from V and 2 from J, leaving 7 bases between them. Looked up from germline, CDR1 is SGHTA and CDR2 is FQGNSA. The CDR3 has 14 amino acids. CDR3 amino acids: CASSLVAFTDTQYF. CDR3 sequence (DNA): TGTGCCAGCAGCTTAGTGGCTTTCACAGATACGCAGTATTTT.

The V call is TRBV5-4, the J call TRBJ2-4, with no clear D. V lost 10 bases and J 1 base, leaving 12 bases between the germline ends. This CDR3 contains 13 residues. Germline lookup yields CDR1 SGHNT and CDR2 YYREEE (reference sequence). CDR3 sequence reads: CAGPPVAKNIQYF. The CDR3 DNA follows: TGTGCCGGCCCCCCCGTGGCCAAAAACATTCAGTACTTC.

This clonotype was counted a single time. The CDR3: CASSPPIVTGTEAFF. The CDR3, as DNA: TGTGCCAGCTCACCACCGATCGTAACAGGCACTGAAGCTTTCTTT. This chain links TRBV18 with TRBJ1-1, with a weak D call TRBD1 (5 bases). Germline V gene sequence: CDR1 KGHSH, CDR2 LQKENI. This CDR3 is 15 amino acids long. V gave up 0 bases and J gave up 4 bases, with 12 bases separating them. The entire variable domain, with the rest obtained from reference TRBV18 and TRBJ1-1, is as follows: NAGVMQNPRHLVRRRGQEARLRCSPMKGHSHVYWYRQLPEEGLKFMVYLQKENIIDESGMPKERFSAEFPKEGPSILRIQQVVRGDSAAYFCASSPPIVTGTEAFFGQGTRLTVV.

The rearrangement links TRBV28 to TRBJ1-2; no clear D. Germline V lookup: CDR1 MDHEN, CDR2 SYDVKM. V was trimmed by 3 bases and J by 2 bases, leaving 16 bases between them. The CDR3 extends over 16 amino acids. Here the CDR3 reads CASSLWPIGENYGYTF. The CDR3 nucleotides read TGTGCCAGCAGTTTGTGGCCGATTGGGGAAAACTATGGCTACACCTTC.

This clonotype was observed a few times. The J gene is TRBJ2-7, the V gene TRBV25-1; no clear D. This CDR3 is built from 11 residues. Between the trimmed V and J ends, which lost 3 bases and 7 bases, there was a span of 7 bases. Germline-derived CDR1 and CDR2 are MGHDK and SYGVNS. The DNA for the CDR3 is TGTGCCAGCAGTGAGACGGAGGAGCAGTACTTC. This gives the protein CASSETEEQYF.

The sample holds one count of this clonotype. The V and J genes are TRBV10-3 and TRBJ1-2, with 7 positions matching TRBD1. Trimming removed 7 bases from V and 1 base from J; junction bases left unmatched: 3. The CDR3 spans 13 residues. CDR1 and CDR2 from the germline V gene are ENHRY and SYGVKD. CDR3 nucleotide sequence: TGTGCCATCACCCCAGGGGGTAACTATGGCTACACCTTC. Its protein is CAITPGGNYGYTF.

The chain combines TRBV7-9 with TRBJ2-5, with no clear D. Germline values: CDR1 SEHNR, CDR2 FQNEAQ (reference sequence). Between the trimmed V and J ends, which lost 2 bases and 1 base, there was a span of 11 bases. The CDR3 runs to 15 residues. CDR3: CASSLIHPSQETQYF. DNA of the CDR3: TGTGCCAGCAGCTTAATCCACCCCAGCCAAGAGACCCAGTACTTC.